The T cell receptor (beta chain) described here comes from a study of CD8 T cells in ankylosing spondylitis. The authors made TCR beta libraries by quantitative 5'-RACE with molecular barcodes. One entry per CDR3 protein, called by TCRdb with MiXCR from the 5' RACE reads. Counted here are tens of thousands of distinct CDR3 sequences, around 30% occurring once; the ten biggest clones make up around 59%. Broader study findings: Blood from ankylosing spondylitis patients appeared to carry a characteristic roughly 8-variant TCR beta motif. Earlier studies detected some motif variants in reactive arthritis synovial fluid and blood. Disease-linked clones bore a CD8+ phenotype, appearing relatively rarely in peripheral blood.

The CDR3 extends over 16 amino acids. With 7 bases clipped from V and 4 bases from J, the junction kept 7 bases outside the gene matches. Comment on this clonotype: The antigen is undetermined.

The TCR sequence derives from a male donor with ankylosing spondylitis or in good health (not recorded which). This chain uses TRBV12-3 or TRBV12-4 with TRBJ2-2, with 12 nucleotides matching TRBD2. Sequenced material: blood, either unsorted or a sorted T cell fraction (not recorded which). Here the CDR3 DNA reads TGTGCCAGCACCCCCAGACTAGCGGGAGCCACCGGGGAGCTGTTTTTT. Translating gives CASTPRLAGATGELFF.